This TCR beta chain was documented in a study of glioma-infiltrating T cells. For this clonotype: The target antigen is unknown. A read error may explain this, as a much larger clone is one base away.

V lost 3 bases, J lost 9 bases, and 15 bases lay in between. Germline CDR1 and CDR2: MDHEN and SYDVKM. This CDR3 contains 14 residues. Using RNA template, CDR3s of TCR alpha and beta were amplified with iRepertoire arm-PCR. TCRdb re-derived calls from the multiplex PCR reads in MiXCR, one entry per CDR3 protein. The profile shows about 140,000 distinct CDR3 sequences, roughly two fifths of them singletons. Study-level results: Non-neoplastic patients had below-expected tissue-blood divergence, while all gliomas exceeded expectation.

Sequencing was carried out using glioma tissue, nonneoplastic brain tissue, or PBMCs (not recorded which). The chain uses TRBV28 and TRBJ2-1, with D possibly TRBD2 on 6 matching bases. This clonotype originated in a human donor with low-grade glioma or glioblastoma, undergoing nonglioma brain surgery, or in good health (not recorded which). The CDR3 DNA follows: TGTGCCAGCAGTTTCCACCGGGAGCTGAGTGAGCAGTTCTTC. It is translated as CASSFHRELSEQFF.